This T cell receptor beta chain emerged from a study of blood T cell repertoires in COVID-19. Generated by immunoSEQ multiplex PCR, the TCRdb table keeps only in-frame clones and is missing some. The sample contains some 450,000 clones, roughly 90% of which appear only once. This CDR3 spans 14 amino acids. With 3 bases clipped from V and 5 bases from J, the junction kept 5 bases outside the gene matches. Germline V gene sequence: CDR1 SEHNR, CDR2 FQNEAQ (reference sequence). V is TRBV7-9 and J is TRBJ2-7, with 9 bases identical to TRBD1. The source of this sequence is a man between 18 and 35 years old with COVID-19, enrolled during active disease. The sequenced material came from peripheral blood. CDR3 residues: CASSLGTGKNEQYF. The CDR3 coding sequence is TGTGCCAGCAGCTTGGGGACAGGGAAGAACGAGCAGTACTTC.